The next 5 T cell receptor beta chains were all read from a single sample in a study of cytomegalovirus exposure and HLA in healthy donors. Use of 60 Vbeta and 13 Jbeta primers characterized the PCR. Only in-frame clones appear in the TCRdb table, and some are missing; sequencing was by immunoSEQ multiplex PCR. The table lists about 170,000 clones, roughly four fifths of them singletons, with approximately 5% in the top ten. Sequenced material: PBMCs. These receptors were collected from a woman between 18 and 29 years old in good health and CMV-seropositive.

The chain joins TRBV28 to TRBJ2-3; 7 bases match TRBD1. CDR3 length: 16 residues. V gave up 5 bases and J gave up 2 bases; unmatched junction bases: 10. Per germline, CDR1 MDHEN and CDR2 SYDVKM. Written as DNA, the CDR3 is TGTGCCAGCAGTACAGCGACAGGGCCACCCACAGATACGCAGTATTTT. It specifies CASSTATGPPTDTQYF.

The rearrangement links TRBV6-6 to TRBJ1-5; TRBD1 agrees at 8 bases. Germline V CDR1 and CDR2: MNHNY, SVGAGI (reference sequence). With V trimmed by 6 bases and J by 5 bases, 6 bases remained unmatched. The CDR3 sequence is 14 residues long. The CDR3 DNA reads TGTGCCAGCAGCCTCGGACAGGGTTATCAGCCCCAGCATTTT. It translates to CASSLGQGYQPQHF.

The chain uses TRBV4-1 and TRBJ1-1, with D unresolved. V lost 1 base to trimming and J lost 0 bases, with 12 bases between them. The CDR3 has 16 residues. CDR1 is MGHRA, CDR2 YSYEKL, per germline. CDR3 sequence reads: CASSQVQSNMNTEAFF. The DNA for the CDR3 is TGCGCCAGCAGCCAAGTACAGTCCAACATGAACACTGAAGCTTTCTTT.

This clone was seen only a few times. The rearrangement joins TRBV29-1 to TRBJ2-7; D is perhaps TRBD1 (6 bases). The CDR3 sequence is 16 residues long. Germline loops: CDR1 SQVTM, CDR2 ANQGSEA. Deletions cut 1 base from V and 4 bases from J, with 20 bases between. CDR3: CSVEGSSDRNTYEQYF. CDR3 nucleotide sequence: TGCAGCGTTGAAGGGTCGTCCGACAGGAACACGTACGAGCAGTACTTC.

This chain connects TRBV6-5 to TRBJ2-7, with D possibly matching TRBD1 (6 bases). V dropped 0 bases and J dropped 6 bases, with 18 bases sitting between them. The length of the CDR3 is 16 residues. From germline, CDR1 is MNHEY and CDR2 SVGAGI. The CDR3 loop is CASSYSSGYRAGEQYF. The CDR3 DNA reads TGTGCCAGCAGTTACTCAAGTGGCTACAGGGCGGGCGAGCAGTACTTC.